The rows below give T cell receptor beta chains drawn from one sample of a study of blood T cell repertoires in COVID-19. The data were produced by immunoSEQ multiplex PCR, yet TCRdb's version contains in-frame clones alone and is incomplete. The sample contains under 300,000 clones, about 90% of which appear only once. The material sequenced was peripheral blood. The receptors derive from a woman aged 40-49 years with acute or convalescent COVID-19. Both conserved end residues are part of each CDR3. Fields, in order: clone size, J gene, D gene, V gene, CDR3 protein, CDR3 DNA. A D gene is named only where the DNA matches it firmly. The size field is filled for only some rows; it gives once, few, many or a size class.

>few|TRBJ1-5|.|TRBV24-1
CATSDRNQPQHF
TGTGCCACCAGTGACAGGAATCAGCCCCAGCATTTT
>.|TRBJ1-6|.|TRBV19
CASSTIDPSHSPLHF
TGTGCCAGTAGTACTATAGATCCTTCGCATTCACCCCTCCACTTT
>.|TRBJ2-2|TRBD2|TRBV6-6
CASSPRWTSGGAGELFF
TGTGCCAGCAGTCCCCGCTGGACTAGCGGGGGGGCCGGGGAGCTGTTTTTT
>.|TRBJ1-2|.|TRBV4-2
CASSRRGGQENYGYTF
TGTGCCAGCAGCCGAAGGGGGGGGCAGGAGAACTATGGCTACACCTTC
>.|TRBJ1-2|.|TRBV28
CASSLSSGDGVYYGYTF
TGTGCCAGCAGTTTATCGTCAGGGGACGGGGTTTACTATGGCTACACCTTC
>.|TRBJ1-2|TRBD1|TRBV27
CASGTGNGYTF
TGTGCCAGCGGGACAGGGAATGGCTACACCTTC
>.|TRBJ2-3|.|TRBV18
CASSPAGTDTQYF
TGTGCCAGCTCCCCAGCAGGCACAGATACGCAGTATTTT
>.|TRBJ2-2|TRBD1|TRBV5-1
CASSLGDRGMTGELFF
TGCGCCAGCAGCTTAGGGGACAGGGGGATGACCGGGGAGCTGTTTTTT
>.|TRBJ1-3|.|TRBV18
CASSPGDGGSGNTIYF
TGTGCCAGCTCACCAGGGGACGGGGGCTCTGGAAACACCATATATTTT
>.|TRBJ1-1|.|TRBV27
CASSFGGTSTEAFF
TGTGCCAGCAGTTTCGGGGGTACGTCTACTGAAGCTTTCTTT
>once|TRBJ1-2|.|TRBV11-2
CASSGLYGYTF
TGTGCCAGCTCAGGACTCTATGGCTACACCTTC
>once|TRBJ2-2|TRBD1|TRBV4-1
CASSRGPGQERTGELFF
TGCGCCAGCAGCCGAGGGCCGGGACAGGAAAGGACCGGGGAGCTGTTTTTT
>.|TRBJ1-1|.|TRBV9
CASSVVEGRNTEAFF
TGTGCCAGCAGCGTAGTTGAGGGTCGGAACACTGAAGCTTTCTTT
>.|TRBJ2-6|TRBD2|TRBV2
CASSLAGGSGANVLTF
TGTGCCAGCAGTTTAGCGGGGGGATCTGGGGCCAACGTCCTGACTTTC
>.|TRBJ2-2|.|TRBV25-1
CASSEGRGTGELFF
TGTGCCAGCAGTGAAGGACGAGGGACCGGGGAGCTGTTTTTT
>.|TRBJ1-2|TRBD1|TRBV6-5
CASSFSPGQGAWGYTF
TGTGCCAGCAGTTTTAGCCCGGGACAGGGGGCCTGGGGCTACACCTTC
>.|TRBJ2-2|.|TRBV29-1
CSATSSANTGELFF
TGCAGCGCCACTAGCAGCGCCAACACCGGGGAGCTGTTTTTT
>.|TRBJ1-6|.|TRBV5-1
CASSLDGDQGSPLHF
TGCGCCAGCAGCTTGGACGGGGACCAGGGGTCACCCCTCCACTTT
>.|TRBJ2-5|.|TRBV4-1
CASSLGVGRVETQYF
TGCGCCAGCAGCCTAGGGGTGGGTCGGGTAGAGACCCAGTACTTC
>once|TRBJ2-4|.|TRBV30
CAWSEGHNIQYF
TGTGCCTGGAGTGAGGGACACAACATTCAGTACTTC
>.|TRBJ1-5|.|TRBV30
CAWSPGDTRMGPQHF
TGTGCCTGGAGCCCCGGGGACACCCGGATGGGGCCCCAGCATTTT
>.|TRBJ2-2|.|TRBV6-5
CASLAVNTGELFF
TGTGCCAGCTTAGCGGTGAACACCGGGGAGCTGTTTTTT
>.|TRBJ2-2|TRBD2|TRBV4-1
CASRAIVGGLAVTGELFF
TGCGCCAGCAGAGCCATAGTAGGGGGACTAGCCGTCACCGGGGAGCTGTTTTTT
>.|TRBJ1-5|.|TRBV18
CASSSQENQPQHF
TGTGCCAGCTCATCACAAGAGAATCAGCCCCAGCATTTT
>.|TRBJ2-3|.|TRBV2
CASSRTPNGDTQYF
TGTGCCAGTTCTAGGACACCCAACGGAGATACGCAGTATTTT
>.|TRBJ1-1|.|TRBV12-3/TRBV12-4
CASSLRGNTEAFF
TGTGCCAGCAGTTTACGGGGGAACACTGAAGCTTTCTTT
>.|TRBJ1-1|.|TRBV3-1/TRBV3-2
CASSQGSWRGRLKNTEAFF
TGTGCCAGCAGCCAAGGGTCGTGGAGGGGAAGATTGAAGAACACTGAAGCTTTCTTT
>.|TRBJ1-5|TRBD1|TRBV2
CASSLGGPSNQPQHF
TGTGCCAGCAGCCTAGGGGGCCCCAGCAATCAGCCCCAGCATTTT
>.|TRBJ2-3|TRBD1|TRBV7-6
CASSLGDSPSTDTQYF
TGTGCCAGCAGCTTAGGGGACAGTCCTAGCACAGATACGCAGTATTTT
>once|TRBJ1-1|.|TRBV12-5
CASGLGETEAFF
TGTGCTAGTGGTTTGGGGGAGACTGAAGCTTTCTTT
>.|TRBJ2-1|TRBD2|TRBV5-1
CASSPSLLAGGYNEQFF
TGCGCCAGCAGCCCCAGCCTACTAGCGGGGGGATACAATGAGCAGTTCTTC
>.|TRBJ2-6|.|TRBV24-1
CATSAGRGPGANVLTF
TGTGCCACCAGTGCGGGCAGGGGCCCTGGGGCCAACGTCCTGACTTTC
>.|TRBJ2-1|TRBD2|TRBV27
CASSLYGGVQFF
TGTGCCAGCAGTTTATACGGGGGGGTTCAGTTCTTC
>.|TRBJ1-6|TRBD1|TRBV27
CASSPGDSRNSPLHF
TGTGCCAGCAGTCCCGGGGACAGTAGAAATTCACCCCTCCACTTT
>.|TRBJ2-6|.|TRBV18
CASSPYGSLGANVLTF
TGTGCCAGCTCACCCTATGGGAGCCTTGGGGCCAACGTCCTGACTTTC